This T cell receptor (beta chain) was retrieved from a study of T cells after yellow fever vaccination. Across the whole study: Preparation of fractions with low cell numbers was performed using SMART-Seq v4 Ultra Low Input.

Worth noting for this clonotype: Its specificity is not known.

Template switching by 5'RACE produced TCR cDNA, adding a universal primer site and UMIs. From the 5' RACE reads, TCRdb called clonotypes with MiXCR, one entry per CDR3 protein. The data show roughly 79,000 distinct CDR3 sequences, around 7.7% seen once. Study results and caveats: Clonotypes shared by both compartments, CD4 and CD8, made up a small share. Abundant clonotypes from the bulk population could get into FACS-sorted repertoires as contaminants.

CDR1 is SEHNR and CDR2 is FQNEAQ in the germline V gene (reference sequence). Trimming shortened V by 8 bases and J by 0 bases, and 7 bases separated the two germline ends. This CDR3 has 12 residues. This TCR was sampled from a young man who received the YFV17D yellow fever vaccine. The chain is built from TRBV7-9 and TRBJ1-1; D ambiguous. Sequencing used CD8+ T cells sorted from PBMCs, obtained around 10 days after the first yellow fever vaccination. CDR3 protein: CASLGMNTEAFF. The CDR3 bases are TGTGCCAGCTTGGGTATGAACACTGAAGCTTTCTTT.